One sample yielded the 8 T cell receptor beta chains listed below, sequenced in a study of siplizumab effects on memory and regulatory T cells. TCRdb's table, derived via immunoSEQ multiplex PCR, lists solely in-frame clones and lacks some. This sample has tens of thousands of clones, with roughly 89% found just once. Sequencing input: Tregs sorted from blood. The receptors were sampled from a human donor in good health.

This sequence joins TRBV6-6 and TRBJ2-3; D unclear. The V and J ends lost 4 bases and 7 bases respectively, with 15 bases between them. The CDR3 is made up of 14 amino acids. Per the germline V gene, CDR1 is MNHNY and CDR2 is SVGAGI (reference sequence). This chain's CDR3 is CASSLGYTENTQYF. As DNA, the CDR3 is TGTGCCAGCAGTTTGGGTTACACGGAGAATACGCAGTATTTT.

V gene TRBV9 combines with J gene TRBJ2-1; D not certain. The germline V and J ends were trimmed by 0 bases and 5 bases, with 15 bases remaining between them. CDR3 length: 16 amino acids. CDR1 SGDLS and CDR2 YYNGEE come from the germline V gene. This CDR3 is CASSVAEWVSHNEQFF. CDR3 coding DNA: TGTGCCAGCAGCGTAGCTGAATGGGTGTCCCACAATGAGCAGTTCTTC.

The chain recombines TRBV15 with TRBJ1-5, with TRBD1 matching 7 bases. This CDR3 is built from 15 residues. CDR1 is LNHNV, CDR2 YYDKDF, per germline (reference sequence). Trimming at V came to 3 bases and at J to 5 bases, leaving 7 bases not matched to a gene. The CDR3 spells CATSRGDSSYQPQHF. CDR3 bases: TGTGCCACCAGCAGGGGGGACAGCTCTTATCAGCCCCAGCATTTT.

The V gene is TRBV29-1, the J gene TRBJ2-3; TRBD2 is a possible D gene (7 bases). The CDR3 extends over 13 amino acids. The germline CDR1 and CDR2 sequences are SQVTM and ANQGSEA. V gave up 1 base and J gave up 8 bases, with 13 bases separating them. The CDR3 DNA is TGCAGCGTTGAAGTAACGAGGGGGGGTACGCAGTATTTT. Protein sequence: CSVEVTRGGTQYF.

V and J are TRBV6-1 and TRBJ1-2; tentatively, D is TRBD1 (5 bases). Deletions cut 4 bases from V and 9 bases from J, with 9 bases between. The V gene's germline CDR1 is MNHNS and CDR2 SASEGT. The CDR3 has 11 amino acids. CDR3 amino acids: CASSGRGSYTF. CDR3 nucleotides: TGTGCCAGCAGTGGCCGGGGGAGCTACACCTTC.

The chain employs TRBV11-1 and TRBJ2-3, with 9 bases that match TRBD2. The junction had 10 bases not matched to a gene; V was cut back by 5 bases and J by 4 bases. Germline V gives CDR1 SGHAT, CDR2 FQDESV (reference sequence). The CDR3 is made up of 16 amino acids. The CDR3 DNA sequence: TGTGCCAGCAGCCTTAGCGGGGGAGCGCCTTCAGATACGCAGTATTTT. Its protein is CASSLSGGAPSDTQYF.

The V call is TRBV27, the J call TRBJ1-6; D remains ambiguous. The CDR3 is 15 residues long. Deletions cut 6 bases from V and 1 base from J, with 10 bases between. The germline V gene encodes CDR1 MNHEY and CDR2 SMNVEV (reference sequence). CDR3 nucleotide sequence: TGTGCCAGCAGGTCAGCCGCATCCTATAATTCACCCCTCCACTTT. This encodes CASRSAASYNSPLHF.

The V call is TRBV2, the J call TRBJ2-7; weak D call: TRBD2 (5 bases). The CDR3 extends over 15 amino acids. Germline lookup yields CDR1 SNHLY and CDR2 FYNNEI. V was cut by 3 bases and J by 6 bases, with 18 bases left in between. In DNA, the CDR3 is TGTGCCAGCAGTGAGCGAGCTCCCGGGGTCGGCGAGCAGTACTTC. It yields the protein CASSERAPGVGEQYF.